This T cell receptor (beta chain) comes out of a study of cytomegalovirus exposure and HLA in healthy donors. Across the study: There were some 380 genotyped donors. Of these, about 81% fell in the genetic ancestry cluster associated with self-reported Caucasian donors.

On this clone itself: Its cognate antigen is unknown.

The study ran its PCR with 60 Vbeta and 13 Jbeta primers. Repertoires were generated with immunoSEQ multiplex PCR, while TCRdb's copy carries only in-frame clones and drops some. The table has about 280,000 clones, about 90% seen once; the top ten hold about 2.5%. Points from the study as a whole: Reported findings show TCR beta sequences accurately forecast HLA-A and HLA-B alleles in most subjects. A later analysis reportedly found fewer N-insertions in an Asian-associated ancestry cluster than the roughly 670-donor mean. Rarity marked most TCR sequences, yet some public TCRs occurred in many donors.

The V end lost 0 bases, the J end lost 5 bases, and 5 bases lay between the germline ends. The CDR3 consists of 13 residues. Germline V gives CDR1 KGHSH, CDR2 LQKENI. The TCR sequence derives from a young woman in good health and CMV-seronegative. Sequenced input: PBMCs. The chain uses TRBV18 and TRBJ1-5; maybe TRBD1 (5 bases). CDR3 amino acids: CASSPPGDQPQHF. The CDR3, as DNA: TGTGCCAGCTCACCACCAGGGGATCAGCCCCAGCATTTT.